This TCR beta chain appears in the sequencing data of a study of shared clonotypes between healthy human individuals. Overall study: Each donor contributed plates that comprised three CD4 naive, three CD4 memory, two CD8 naive and one CD8 memory.

Every donor, a Caucasian adult, lived in Nashville, Tennessee. Sequencing was performed with immunoSEQ multiplex PCR; in TCRdb, only in-frame clones are kept and a portion is missing. This sample carries around 1.5 million clones, 95% to 99% of them seen once, and the ten largest clones take around 0.45%. Germline values: CDR1 MDHEN, CDR2 SYDVKM. This CDR3 has 14 amino acids. Germline trimming cut 5 bases from V and 5 bases from J; bases unmatched to any gene: 3. This receptor was identified in a man younger than 45 in good health. Sequences were obtained from naive CD4+ T cells sorted from blood. As for subset: CD45RA+ positively selected. The chain combines TRBV28 with TRBJ1-5; 10 bases line up with TRBD1. The CDR3, as DNA: TGTGCCAGCAGTGCCGGGACAGGGGATCAGCCCCAGCATTTT. This sequence encodes CASSAGTGDQPQHF.